The 22 T cell receptor beta chains below were found in one sample sequenced in a study of T cells in localized non-small cell lung cancer. Profiled with immunoSEQ multiplex PCR; TCRdb holds only in-frame clones, not every one. Of 75,000 to 95,000 clones detected, 87% appear once; the ten largest clones hold about 16%. Material: peripheral blood, obtained before any cancer treatment. The receptors derive from a man aged 40 to 75 with stage I squamous cell lung carcinoma.

V gene TRBV10-3 combines with J gene TRBJ2-1; D is uncertain. This CDR3 region has 12 residues. Between the trimmed V and J ends, which lost 4 bases and 8 bases, there was a span of 9 bases. CDR1 and CDR2 from the germline V gene are ENHRY and SYGVKD. The CDR3 DNA is TGTGCCATCAGTGTAGGTACCCATGAGCAGTTCTTC. It yields the protein CAISVGTHEQFF.

On this clone: The junction and the germline gene differ at one end; a read error may be behind it. This sequence joins TRBV5-1 and TRBJ1-1; D gene ambiguous. Germline assignment: CDR1 SGHRS and CDR2 YFSETQ. This CDR3 spans 12 amino acids. The CDR3 loop reads CASSSSQAPGIF. DNA of the CDR3: TGCGCCAGCAGCTCTTCCCAGGCCCCGGGGATCTTT.

The chain is built from TRBV4-3 and TRBJ1-2; the D gene is possibly TRBD1 (5 bases). There are 13 residues in the CDR3. Germline V gives CDR1 LGHNA, CDR2 YSLEER. The ends were cut back, 0 bases at V and 7 bases at J, with 9 bases in the middle. The CDR3 loop reads CASSQDRGGGYTF. The CDR3, as DNA: TGCGCCAGCAGCCAAGATCGGGGGGGTGGCTACACCTTC.

This clone was recorded only once. This chain uses TRBV7-6 with TRBJ2-7, with TRBD2 identical over 13 bases. The CDR3 consists of 16 residues. The V segment lost 5 bases and the J segment 2 bases; nucleotides outside the gene matches: 6. The germline V gene encodes CDR1 SGHVS and CDR2 FNYEAQ. The DNA for the CDR3 is TGTGCCAGCAGCCGGACTAGCGGGGGCTCCACCTACGAGCAGTACTTC. Protein product: CASSRTSGGSTYEQYF.

The rearrangement uses TRBV2 and TRBJ1-4, with 7 bases lining up with TRBD1. This CDR3 comprises 14 residues. The germline V gene encodes CDR1 SNHLY and CDR2 FYNNEI. The V gene end was trimmed by 5 bases and the J gene end by 8 bases; junction bases not matched to a gene: 8. The CDR3 region has the DNA TGTGCCAGCAGTCCGACAGGGCCAGCGGAAAAACTGTTTTTT. The encoded protein is CASSPTGPAEKLFF.

This chain joins TRBV15 and TRBJ1-6; D remains ambiguous. The germline CDR1 and CDR2 sequences are LNHNV and YYDKDF (reference sequence). Trimming pared 0 bases from V and 9 bases from J, leaving 9 bases between. This CDR3 has 14 amino acids. CDR3 region: CATSRDRRISPLHF. CDR3 nucleotides: TGTGCCACCAGCAGAGATCGCCGAATTTCACCCCTCCACTTT. The variable domain in full, with the rest retrieved from reference TRBV15 and TRBJ1-6, is DAMVIQNPRYQVTQFGKPVTLSCSQTLNHNVMYWYQQKSSQAPKLLFHYYDKDFNNEADTPDNFQSRRPNTSFCFLDIRSPGLGDTAMYLCATSRDRRISPLHFGNGTRLTVT.

V gene TRBV4-1 combines with J gene TRBJ1-3; D gene unclear. Germline assignment: CDR1 MGHRA and CDR2 YSYEKL. The CDR3 spans 15 residues. Between the trimmed V and J ends, which lost 1 base and 0 bases, there was a span of 7 bases. CDR3 DNA sequence: TGCGCCAGCAGCCAAGGGCCAATCTCTGGAAACACCATATATTTT. This sequence encodes CASSQGPISGNTIYF.

This chain links TRBV5-1 with TRBJ2-2; D could derive from TRBD1 or TRBD2 (5 bases each). V dropped 3 bases and J dropped 0 bases, with 18 bases sitting between them. The CDR3 runs 18 residues. CDR1 is SGHRS and CDR2 is YFSETQ in the germline V gene. The CDR3 loop is CASSSPGPRRTNTGELFF. CDR3 DNA sequence: TGCGCCAGCAGCTCCCCGGGACCGAGAAGAACGAACACCGGGGAGCTGTTTTTT.

The V and J genes are TRBV5-1 and TRBJ2-5, with TRBD1 matching over 7 bases. There are 15 residues in the CDR3. Losses at the gene ends were 5 bases for V and 2 bases for J; bases not matched to a gene: 9. CDR1 and CDR2 from the germline V gene are SGHRS and YFSETQ. CDR3 in amino acids: CASRTTPGQQETQYF. For the CDR3, the DNA is TGCGCCAGCAGGACCACCCCGGGACAGCAAGAGACCCAGTACTTC.

The chain recombines TRBV5-1 with TRBJ2-6; no clear D gene. Germline-derived CDR1 and CDR2 are SGHRS and YFSETQ. The CDR3 has 16 amino acids. V shed 6 bases and J shed 0 bases, with 13 bases lying between them. The CDR3 loop reads CASTPPLLSGANVLTF. In DNA, the CDR3 is TGCGCCAGCACCCCTCCCCTCCTCTCTGGGGCCAACGTCCTGACTTTC.

In this sample, this clone turned up a few times. The chain links TRBV18 to TRBJ1-1, with unresolved D. The CDR3 is 15 residues long. V lost 3 bases and J 1 base, leaving 12 bases between the germline ends. Germline loops: CDR1 KGHSH, CDR2 LQKENI. The CDR3 region is CASSPGSGGNTEAFF. As DNA, the CDR3 is TGTGCCAGCTCACCGGGTTCCGGAGGGAACACTGAAGCTTTCTTT.

The chain has TRBV5-1 and TRBJ1-1; 7 bases are shared with TRBD1. The CDR3 spans 14 residues. Germline loops: CDR1 SGHRS, CDR2 YFSETQ. After removal of 4 bases from V and 1 base from J, the junction contained 4 bases not matched to a gene. In nucleotides, the CDR3 is TGCGCCAGCAGCGCCCAGGGGGGGAACACTGAAGCTTTCTTT. Its protein product is CASSAQGGNTEAFF.

This clone has a single count. This chain uses TRBV2 with TRBJ2-2, with TRBD1 identical over 8 bases. The V and J ends lost 6 bases and 4 bases, in that order; junction bases with no gene match: 7. The CDR3 spans 15 residues. Germline values: CDR1 SNHLY, CDR2 FYNNEI. CDR3 protein: CASSVTGGGTGELFF. The CDR3 nucleotides are TGTGCCAGCAGCGTCACAGGGGGAGGCACCGGGGAGCTGTTTTTT.

The V call is TRBV15, the J call TRBJ2-5; TRBD2 agrees at 8 bases. This CDR3 has 17 amino acids. Germline trimming cut 0 bases from V and 0 bases from J; bases unmatched to any gene: 6. CDR1 is LNHNV, CDR2 YYDKDF, per germline (reference sequence). The CDR3 is CATSRDISGVYQETQYF. In DNA form, the CDR3 reads TGTGCCACCAGCAGAGATATTAGCGGGGTGTACCAAGAGACCCAGTACTTC. Drawing the rest from reference TRBV15 and TRBJ2-5, the complete variable domain is DAMVIQNPRYQVTQFGKPVTLSCSQTLNHNVMYWYQQKSSQAPKLLFHYYDKDFNNEADTPDNFQSRRPNTSFCFLDIRSPGLGDTAMYLCATSRDISGVYQETQYFGPGTRLLVL.

This rearrangement joins TRBV15 to TRBJ1-5; D may be TRBD1 (6 bases). Per germline, CDR1 LNHNV and CDR2 YYDKDF (reference sequence). This CDR3 region has 16 residues. Trimming stripped 0 bases from V and 3 bases from J, with 12 bases between. The CDR3 DNA follows: TGTGCCACCAGCAGAGACAGGGGCGGCTACAATCAGCCCCAGCATTTT. Protein: CATSRDRGGYNQPQHF.

The V gene is TRBV2, the J gene TRBJ1-6, with unresolved D. V gave up 4 bases and J gave up 8 bases, with 12 bases separating them. Germline V gene lookup returns CDR1 SNHLY and CDR2 FYNNEI. CDR3 size: 14 residues. CDR3 residues: CASSVNSLDSPLHF. The CDR3 DNA reads as TGTGCCAGCAGTGTGAACAGTCTCGATTCACCCCTCCACTTT.

The chain uses TRBV4-1 and TRBJ1-1, with D maybe TRBD1 (6 bases). This CDR3 contains 17 residues. Germline-derived CDR1 and CDR2 are MGHRA and YSYEKL. Trimming removed 2 bases at V and 1 base at J, with 17 bases between. The CDR3: CASSQYVKGVQNTEAFF. CDR3 bases: TGCGCCAGCAGCCAATATGTTAAGGGGGTTCAGAACACTGAAGCTTTCTTT.

The chain recombines TRBV5-4 with TRBJ1-2, with 8 bases that match TRBD1. V lost 4 bases and J lost 4; bases outside the gene matches: 6. The CDR3 spans 14 residues. The germline V gene has CDR1 SGHNT and CDR2 YYREEE (reference sequence). The CDR3 DNA is TGTGCCAGCAGCCCCCGGGACAGGCTCTATGGCTACACCTTC. Translating gives CASSPRDRLYGYTF.

The chain has TRBV15 and TRBJ2-7; possible D gene TRBD2, 6 bases. The CDR3 has 15 amino acids. V lost 3 bases, J lost 0 bases, and 12 bases lay in between. Germline V lookup: CDR1 LNHNV, CDR2 YYDKDF (reference sequence). The CDR3 DNA follows: TGTGCCACCAGCAGGGGGGGAGGCGTCTCCTACGAGCAGTACTTC. Residues: CATSRGGGVSYEQYF.

The table lists this clone with a count of one. The rearrangement links TRBV6-5 to TRBJ1-2, with 7 bases aligning to TRBD1. Losses at the gene ends were 6 bases for V and 4 bases for J; bases not matched to a gene: 11. Germline V CDR1 and CDR2: MNHEY, SVGAGI. CDR3 size: 15 residues. CDR3 in amino acids: CASRQQGAGGYGYTF. The CDR3, as DNA: TGTGCCAGCAGGCAACAGGGAGCAGGGGGCTATGGCTACACCTTC.

The gene calls are TRBV27 and TRBJ2-7, with 7 bases that match TRBD1. After removal of 6 bases from V and 5 bases from J, the junction contained 7 bases not matched to a gene. This CDR3 contains 13 residues. Germline CDR1 and CDR2: MNHEY and SMNVEV (reference sequence). The DNA for the CDR3 is TGTGCCAGCAGATCACAGGGGCTGGACGAGCAGTACTTC. Translating it yields CASRSQGLDEQYF.

This rearrangement joins TRBV10-3 to TRBJ1-1, with D maybe TRBD1 (5 bases). The CDR3 loop spans 17 amino acids. V was clipped by 11 bases and J by 0 bases, with 25 bases between them. From germline, CDR1 is ENHRY and CDR2 SYGVKD. CDR3 sequence reads: CALSARTGGSVNTEAFF. As DNA, the CDR3 is TGTGCCTTATCAGCCCGGACGGGGGGTTCAGTGAACACTGAAGCTTTCTTT.